The subject of this entry is one T cell receptor beta chain. This sample was taken from a study of OX40 agonist ivuxolimab in advanced cancers. On the study more broadly: The study treated patients with ivuxolimab, an agonistic anti-OX40 (CD134) antibody. Partial responses were seen in three patients, one with hepatocellular carcinoma and two with cutaneous melanoma.

Trimming took 6 bases from V and 5 from J, leaving 16 bases between them. The CDR3 covers 13 residues. CDR1 SQVTM and CDR2 ANQGSEA come from the germline V gene. Exclusion of a patient followed from autoimmune disease history or systemic immunosuppression. This table comes from immunoSEQ multiplex PCR, and its TCRdb copy is limited to in-frame clones, with some not included. This sample has around 53,000 clones; approximately 87% occur once, and the top ten carry roughly 6.7%. V is TRBV29-1 and J is TRBJ1-1; maybe TRBD1 (6 bases). This TCR was sampled from an adult with an advanced solid tumor such as melanoma, head and neck, liver or kidney cancer. The sample here was CD4+ or CD8+ T cells sorted from blood, taken in a trial of the OX40 agonist ivuxolimab. CDR3 DNA sequence: TGCAGCGTAGTTAGGGGGGAAAGGACTGAAGCTTTCTTT. This codes for CSVVRGERTEAFF.